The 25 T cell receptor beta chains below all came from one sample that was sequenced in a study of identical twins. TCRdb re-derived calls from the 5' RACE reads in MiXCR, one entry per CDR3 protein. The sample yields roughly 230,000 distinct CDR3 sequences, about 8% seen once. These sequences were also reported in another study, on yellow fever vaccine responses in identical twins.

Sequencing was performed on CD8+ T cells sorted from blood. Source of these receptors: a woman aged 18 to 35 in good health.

As DNA, the CDR3 is TGTGCCAGCAGGCAAAAGGACAGGGTACCCGACTACGAGCAGTACTTC. Translated: CASRQKDRVPDYEQYF. This chain links TRBV6-1 with TRBJ2-7; 8 nucleotides align to TRBD1. CDR1 and CDR2 from the germline V gene are MNHNS and SASEGT. This CDR3 is built from 16 residues. The ends lost 6 bases at V and 3 bases at J; junction bases unmatched: 13.

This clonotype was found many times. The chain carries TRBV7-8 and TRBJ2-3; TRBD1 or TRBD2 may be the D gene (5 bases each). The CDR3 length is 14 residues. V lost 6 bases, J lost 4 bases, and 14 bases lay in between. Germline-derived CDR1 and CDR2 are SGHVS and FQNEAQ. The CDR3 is CASSPGVGADTQYF. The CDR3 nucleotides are TGTGCCAGCAGTCCAGGAGTGGGGGCAGATACGCAGTATTTT.

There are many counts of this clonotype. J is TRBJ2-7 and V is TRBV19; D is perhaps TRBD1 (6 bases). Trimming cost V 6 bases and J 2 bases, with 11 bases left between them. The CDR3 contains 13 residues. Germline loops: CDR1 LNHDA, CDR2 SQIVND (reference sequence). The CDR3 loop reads CASRDSPAYEQYF. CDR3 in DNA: TGTGCCAGTAGGGACAGTCCGGCCTACGAGCAGTACTTC.

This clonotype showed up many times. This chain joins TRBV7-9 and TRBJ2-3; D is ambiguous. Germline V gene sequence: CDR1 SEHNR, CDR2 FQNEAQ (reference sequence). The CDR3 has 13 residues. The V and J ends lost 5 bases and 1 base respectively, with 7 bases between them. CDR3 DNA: TGTGCCAGCAGCCCCACGGGCACAGATACGCAGTATTTT. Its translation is CASSPTGTDTQYF.

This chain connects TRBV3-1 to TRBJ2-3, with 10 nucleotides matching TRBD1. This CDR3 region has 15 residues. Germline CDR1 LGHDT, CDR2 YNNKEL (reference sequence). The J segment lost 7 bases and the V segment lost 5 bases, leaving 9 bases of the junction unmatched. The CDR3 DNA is TGTGCCAGCAGCGCCCCGGGACAGGGGACTTATACGCAGTATTTT. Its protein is CASSAPGQGTYTQYF.

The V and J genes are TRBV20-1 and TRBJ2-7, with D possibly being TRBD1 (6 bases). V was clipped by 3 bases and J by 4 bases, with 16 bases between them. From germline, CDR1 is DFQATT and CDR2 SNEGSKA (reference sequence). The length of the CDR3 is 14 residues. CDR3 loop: CSASSRGLGYEQYF. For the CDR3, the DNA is TGCAGTGCTAGCTCCAGGGGTCTTGGGTACGAGCAGTACTTC.

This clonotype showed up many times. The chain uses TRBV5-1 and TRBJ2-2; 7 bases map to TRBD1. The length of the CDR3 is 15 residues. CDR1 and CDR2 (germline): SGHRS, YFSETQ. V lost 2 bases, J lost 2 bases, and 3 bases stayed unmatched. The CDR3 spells CASSLRQGNTGELFF. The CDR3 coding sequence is TGCGCCAGCAGCTTACGACAGGGCAACACCGGGGAGCTGTTTTTT.

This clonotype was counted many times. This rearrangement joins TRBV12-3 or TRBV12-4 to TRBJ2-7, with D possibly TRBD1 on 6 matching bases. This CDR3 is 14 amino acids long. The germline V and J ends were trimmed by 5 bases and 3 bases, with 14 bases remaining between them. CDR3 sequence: CASSGRDTYYEQYF. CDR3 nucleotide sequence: TGTGCCAGCAGTGGTCGGGACACCTACTACGAGCAGTACTTC.

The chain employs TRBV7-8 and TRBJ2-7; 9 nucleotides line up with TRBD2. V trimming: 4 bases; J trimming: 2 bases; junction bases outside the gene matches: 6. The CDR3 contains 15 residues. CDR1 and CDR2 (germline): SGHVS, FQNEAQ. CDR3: CASSWDSGGPYEQYF. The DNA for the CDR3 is TGTGCCAGCAGCTGGGATAGCGGGGGACCCTACGAGCAGTACTTC.

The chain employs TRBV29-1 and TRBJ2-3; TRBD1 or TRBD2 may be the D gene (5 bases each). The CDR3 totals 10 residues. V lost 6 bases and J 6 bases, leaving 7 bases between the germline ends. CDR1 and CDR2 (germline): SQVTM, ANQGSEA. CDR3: CSVGTDTQYF. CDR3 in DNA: TGCAGCGTAGGGACCGATACGCAGTATTTT.

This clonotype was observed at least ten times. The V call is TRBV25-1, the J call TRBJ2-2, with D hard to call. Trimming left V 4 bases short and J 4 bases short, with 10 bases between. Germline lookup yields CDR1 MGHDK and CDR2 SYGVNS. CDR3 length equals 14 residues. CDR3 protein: CASSVGGFTGELFF. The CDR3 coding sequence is TGTGCCAGCAGTGTCGGCGGATTCACCGGGGAGCTGTTTTTT.

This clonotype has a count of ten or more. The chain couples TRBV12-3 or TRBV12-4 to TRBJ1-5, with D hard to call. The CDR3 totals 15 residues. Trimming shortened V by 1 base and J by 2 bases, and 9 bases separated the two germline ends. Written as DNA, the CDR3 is TGTGCCAGCAGTTTAGGGGGTTTGGGCAATCAGCCCCAGCATTTT. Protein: CASSLGGLGNQPQHF.

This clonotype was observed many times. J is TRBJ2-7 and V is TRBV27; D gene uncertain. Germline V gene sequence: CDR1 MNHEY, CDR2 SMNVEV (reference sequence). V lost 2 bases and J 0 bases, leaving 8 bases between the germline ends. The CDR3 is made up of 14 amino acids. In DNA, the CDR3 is TGTGCCAGCAGTTTAGGGCTATACTCCTACGAGCAGTACTTC. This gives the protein CASSLGLYSYEQYF.

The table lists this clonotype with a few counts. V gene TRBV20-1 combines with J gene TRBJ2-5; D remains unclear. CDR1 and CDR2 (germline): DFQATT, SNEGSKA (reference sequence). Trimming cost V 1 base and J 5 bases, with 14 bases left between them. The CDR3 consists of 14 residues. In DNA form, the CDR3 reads TGCAGTGCTAGAGCAGATCGCCTCCTGGAGACCCAGTACTTC. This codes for CSARADRLLETQYF.

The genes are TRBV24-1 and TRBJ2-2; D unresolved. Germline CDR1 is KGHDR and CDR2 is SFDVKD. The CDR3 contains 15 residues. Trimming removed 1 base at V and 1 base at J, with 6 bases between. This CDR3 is CATSDLRVNTGELFF. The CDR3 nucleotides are TGTGCCACCAGTGATTTAAGGGTGAACACCGGGGAGCTGTTTTTT.

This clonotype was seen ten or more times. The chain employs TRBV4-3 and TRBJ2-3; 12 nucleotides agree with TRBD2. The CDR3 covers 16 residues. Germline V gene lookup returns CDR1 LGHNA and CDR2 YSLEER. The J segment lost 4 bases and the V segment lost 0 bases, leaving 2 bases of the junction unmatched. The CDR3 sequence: CASSQDLAGGPDTQYF. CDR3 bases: TGCGCCAGCAGCCAAGATCTAGCGGGAGGGCCAGATACGCAGTATTTT.

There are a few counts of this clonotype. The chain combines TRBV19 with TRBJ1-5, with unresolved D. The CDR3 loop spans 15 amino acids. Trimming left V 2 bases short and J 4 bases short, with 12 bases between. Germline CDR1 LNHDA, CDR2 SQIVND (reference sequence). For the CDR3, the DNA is TGTGCCAGTAGTATATTCGCAGACATGAATCAGCCCCAGCATTTT. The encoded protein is CASSIFADMNQPQHF.

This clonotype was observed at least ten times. For the CDR3, the DNA is TGCAGTGCTAGAGATCGACTAGCGGGAGTCACAGATACGCAGTATTTT. As protein: CSARDRLAGVTDTQYF. The rearrangement joins TRBV20-1 to TRBJ2-3, with TRBD2 matching 12 bases. With V trimmed by 0 bases and J by 2 bases, 3 bases remained unmatched. Germline CDR1 is DFQATT and CDR2 is SNEGSKA (reference sequence). This CDR3 region has 16 residues.

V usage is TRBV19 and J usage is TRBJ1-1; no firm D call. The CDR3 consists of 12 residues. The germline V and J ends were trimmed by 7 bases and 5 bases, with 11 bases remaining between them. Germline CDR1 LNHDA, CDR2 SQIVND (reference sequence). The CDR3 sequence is CASINPGTEAFF. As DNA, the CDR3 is TGTGCCAGTATAAATCCTGGGACTGAAGCTTTCTTT.

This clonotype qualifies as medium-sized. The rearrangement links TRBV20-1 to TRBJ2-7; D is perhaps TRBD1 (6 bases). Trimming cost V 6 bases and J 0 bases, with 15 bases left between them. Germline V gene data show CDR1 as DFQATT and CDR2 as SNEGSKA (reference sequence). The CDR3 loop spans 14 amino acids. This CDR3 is CSAKKGDISYEQYF. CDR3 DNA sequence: TGCAGTGCGAAAAAGGGGGACATCTCCTACGAGCAGTACTTC.

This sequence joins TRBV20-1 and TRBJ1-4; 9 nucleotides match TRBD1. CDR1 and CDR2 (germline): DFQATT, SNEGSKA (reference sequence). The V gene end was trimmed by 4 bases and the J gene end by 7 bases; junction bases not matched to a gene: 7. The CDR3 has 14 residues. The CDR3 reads CSAIPVGQGEKLFF. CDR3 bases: TGCAGTGCTATCCCAGTGGGACAGGGTGAAAAACTGTTTTTT.

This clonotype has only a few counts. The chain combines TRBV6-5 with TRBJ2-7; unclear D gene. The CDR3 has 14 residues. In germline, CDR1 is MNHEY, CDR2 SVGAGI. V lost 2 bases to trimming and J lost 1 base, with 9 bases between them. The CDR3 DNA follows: TGTGCCAGCAGTTACCCCCCCCCTTCCTACGAGCAGTACTTC. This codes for CASSYPPPSYEQYF.

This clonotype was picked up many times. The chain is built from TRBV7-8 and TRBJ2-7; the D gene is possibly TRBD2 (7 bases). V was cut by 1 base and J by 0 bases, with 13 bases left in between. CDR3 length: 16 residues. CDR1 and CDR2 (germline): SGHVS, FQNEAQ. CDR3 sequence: CASSLVGGAASYEQYF. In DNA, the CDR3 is TGTGCCAGCAGCTTAGTGGGGGGGGCAGCCTCCTACGAGCAGTACTTC.

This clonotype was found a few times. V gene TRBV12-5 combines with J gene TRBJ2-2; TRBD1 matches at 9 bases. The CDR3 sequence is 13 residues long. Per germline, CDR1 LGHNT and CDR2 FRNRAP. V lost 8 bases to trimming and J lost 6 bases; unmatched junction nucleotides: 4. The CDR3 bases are TGTGCTAGTACAGGGGGCATCGCCGGGGAGCTGTTTTTT. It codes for CASTGGIAGELFF.

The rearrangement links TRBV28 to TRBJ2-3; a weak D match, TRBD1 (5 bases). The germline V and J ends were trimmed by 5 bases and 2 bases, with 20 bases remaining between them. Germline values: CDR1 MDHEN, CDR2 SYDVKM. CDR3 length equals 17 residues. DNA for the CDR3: TGTGCCAGCAGTACTCCAGACAGTGCTGGTCCCACAGATACGCAGTATTTT. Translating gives CASSTPDSAGPTDTQYF.